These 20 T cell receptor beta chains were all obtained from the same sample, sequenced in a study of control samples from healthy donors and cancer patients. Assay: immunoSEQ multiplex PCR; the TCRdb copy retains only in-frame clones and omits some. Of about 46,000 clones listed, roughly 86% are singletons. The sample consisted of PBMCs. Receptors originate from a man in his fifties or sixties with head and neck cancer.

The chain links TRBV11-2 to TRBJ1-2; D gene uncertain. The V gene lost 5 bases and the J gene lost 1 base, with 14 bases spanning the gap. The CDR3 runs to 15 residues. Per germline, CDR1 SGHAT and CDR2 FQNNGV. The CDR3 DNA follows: TGTGCCAGCAGCAATCCAGCGAAGGATAACTATGGCTACACCTTC. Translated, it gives CASSNPAKDNYGYTF.

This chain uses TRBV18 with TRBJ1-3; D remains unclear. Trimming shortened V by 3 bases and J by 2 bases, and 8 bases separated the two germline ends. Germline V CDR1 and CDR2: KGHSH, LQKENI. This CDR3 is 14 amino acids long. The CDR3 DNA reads TGTGCCAGCTCACCCGTGCACCCTGGAAACACCATATATTTT. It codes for CASSPVHPGNTIYF.

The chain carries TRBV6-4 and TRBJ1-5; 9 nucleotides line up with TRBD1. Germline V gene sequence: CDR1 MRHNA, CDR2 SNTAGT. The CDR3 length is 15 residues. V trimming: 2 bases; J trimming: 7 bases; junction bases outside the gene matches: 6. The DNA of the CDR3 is TGTGCCAGCAGTGACCACAGGGGGCTCTGCCAGCCCCAGCATTTT. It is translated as CASSDHRGLCQPQHF.

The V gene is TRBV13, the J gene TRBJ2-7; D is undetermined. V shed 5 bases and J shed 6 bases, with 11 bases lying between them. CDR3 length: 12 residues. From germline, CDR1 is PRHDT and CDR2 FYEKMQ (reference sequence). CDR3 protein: CASSPPIGEQYF. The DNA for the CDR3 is TGTGCCAGCAGCCCACCAATAGGCGAGCAGTACTTC.

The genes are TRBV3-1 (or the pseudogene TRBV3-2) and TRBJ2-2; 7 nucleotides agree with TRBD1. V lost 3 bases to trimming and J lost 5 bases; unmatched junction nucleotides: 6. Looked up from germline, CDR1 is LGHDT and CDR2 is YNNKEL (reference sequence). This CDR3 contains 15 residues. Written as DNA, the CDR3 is TGTGCCAGCAGCCAGGGGGACAGACCAACCGGGGAGCTGTTTTTT. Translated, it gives CASSQGDRPTGELFF.

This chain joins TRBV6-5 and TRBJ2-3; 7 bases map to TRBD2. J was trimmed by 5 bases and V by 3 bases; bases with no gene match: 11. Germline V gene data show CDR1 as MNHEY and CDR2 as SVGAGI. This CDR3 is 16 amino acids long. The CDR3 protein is CASSYWAGAARDTQYF. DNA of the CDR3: TGTGCCAGCAGTTATTGGGCGGGAGCTGCGAGAGATACGCAGTATTTT.

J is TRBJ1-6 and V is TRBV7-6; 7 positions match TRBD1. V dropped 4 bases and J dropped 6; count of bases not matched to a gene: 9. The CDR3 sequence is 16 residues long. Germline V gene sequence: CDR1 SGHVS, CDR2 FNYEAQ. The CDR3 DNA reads TGTGCCAGCAGCTCCGCACAGGGGTACCGTAATTCACCCCTCCACTTT. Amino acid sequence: CASSSAQGYRNSPLHF. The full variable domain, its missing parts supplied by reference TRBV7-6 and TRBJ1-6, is GAGVSQSPRYKVTKRGQDVALRCDPISGHVSLYWYRQALGQGPEFLTYFNYEAQQDKSGLPNDRFSAERPEGSISTLTIQRTEQRDSAMYRCASSSAQGYRNSPLHFGNGTRLTVT.

In DNA, the CDR3 is TGTGCCAGCAGTTACACAGGGGCCCCCGGGGAGCTGTTTTTT. Protein product: CASSYTGAPGELFF. The chain uses TRBV6-2 or TRBV6-3 and TRBJ2-2; TRBD1 agrees at 7 bases. CDR1 and CDR2 from the germline V gene are MNHEY and SVGEGT. The CDR3 length is 14 residues. Unmatched junction bases numbered 3, after V lost 2 bases and J lost 6 bases.

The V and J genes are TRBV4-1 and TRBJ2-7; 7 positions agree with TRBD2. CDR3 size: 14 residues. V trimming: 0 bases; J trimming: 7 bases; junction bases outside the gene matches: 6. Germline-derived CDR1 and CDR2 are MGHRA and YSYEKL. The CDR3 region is CASSQERLGGEQYF. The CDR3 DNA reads TGCGCCAGCAGCCAAGAGCGACTGGGAGGGGAGCAGTACTTC.

CDR3 coding DNA: TGTGCCAGCAGCTTGAACAGGGCCACGAGCGAGCAGTACTTC. It yields the protein CASSLNRATSEQYF. This rearrangement joins TRBV11-2 to TRBJ2-7; D might be TRBD1 (6 bases). The CDR3 is 14 residues long. V lost 3 bases, J lost 6 bases, and 15 bases lay in between. CDR1 is SGHAT and CDR2 is FQNNGV in the germline V gene. Looking up the rest from reference TRBV11-2 and TRBJ2-7 gives the full variable domain: EAGVAQSPRYKIIEKRQSVAFWCNPISGHATLYWYQQILGQGPKLLIQFQNNGVVDDSQLPKDRFSAERLKGVDSTLKIQPAKLEDSAVYLCASSLNRATSEQYFGPGTRLTVT.

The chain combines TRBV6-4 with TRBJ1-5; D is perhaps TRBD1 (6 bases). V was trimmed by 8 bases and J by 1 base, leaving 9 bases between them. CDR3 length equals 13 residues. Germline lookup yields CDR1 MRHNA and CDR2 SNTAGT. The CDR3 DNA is TGTGCCAGCGCAGGGGAAAGCAATCAGCCCCAGCATTTT. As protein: CASAGESNQPQHF.

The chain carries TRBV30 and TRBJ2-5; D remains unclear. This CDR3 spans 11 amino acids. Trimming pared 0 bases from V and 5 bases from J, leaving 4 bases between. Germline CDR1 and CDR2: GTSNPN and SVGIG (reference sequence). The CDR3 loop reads CAWSVGETQYF. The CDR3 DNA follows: TGTGCCTGGAGTGTCGGGGAGACCCAGTACTTC.

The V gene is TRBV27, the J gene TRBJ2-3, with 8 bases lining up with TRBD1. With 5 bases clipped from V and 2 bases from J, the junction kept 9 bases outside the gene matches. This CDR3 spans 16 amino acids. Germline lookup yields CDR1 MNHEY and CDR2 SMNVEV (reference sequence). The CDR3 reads CASSRTGGWVTDTQYF. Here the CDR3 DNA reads TGTGCCAGCAGTAGAACAGGGGGGTGGGTCACAGATACGCAGTATTTT.

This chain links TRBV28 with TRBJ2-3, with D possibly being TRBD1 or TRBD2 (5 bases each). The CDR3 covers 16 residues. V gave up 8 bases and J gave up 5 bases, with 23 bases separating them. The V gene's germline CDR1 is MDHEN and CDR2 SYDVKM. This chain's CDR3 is CASGPGRGPRGDTQYF. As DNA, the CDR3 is TGTGCCAGCGGGCCTGGCCGGGGACCCCGAGGAGATACGCAGTATTTT.

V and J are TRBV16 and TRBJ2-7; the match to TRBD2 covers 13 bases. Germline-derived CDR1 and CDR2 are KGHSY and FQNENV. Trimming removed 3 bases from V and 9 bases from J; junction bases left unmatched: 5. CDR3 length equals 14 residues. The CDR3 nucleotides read TGTGCCAGCAGCCAGGGACTAGCGGGGTTGATGCAGTACTTC. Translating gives CASSQGLAGLMQYF.

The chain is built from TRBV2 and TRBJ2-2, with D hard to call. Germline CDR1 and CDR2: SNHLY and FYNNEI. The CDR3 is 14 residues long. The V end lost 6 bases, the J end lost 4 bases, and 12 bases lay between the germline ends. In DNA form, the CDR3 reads TGTGCCAGCAGCCGCCAGCCGACCACCGGGGAGCTGTTTTTT. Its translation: CASSRQPTTGELFF. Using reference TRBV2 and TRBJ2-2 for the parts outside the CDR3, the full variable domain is EPEVTQTPSHQVTQMGQEVILRCVPISNHLYFYWYRQILGQKVEFLVSFYNNEISEKSEIFDDQFSVERPDGSNFTLKIRSTKLEDSAMYFCASSRQPTTGELFFGEGSRLTVL.

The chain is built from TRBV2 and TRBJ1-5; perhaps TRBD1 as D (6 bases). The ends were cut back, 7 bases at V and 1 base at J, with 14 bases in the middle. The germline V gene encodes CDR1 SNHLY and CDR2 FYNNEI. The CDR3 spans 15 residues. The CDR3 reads CASKGGSGSNQPQHF. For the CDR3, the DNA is TGTGCCAGCAAAGGGGGGAGCGGAAGCAATCAGCCCCAGCATTTT.

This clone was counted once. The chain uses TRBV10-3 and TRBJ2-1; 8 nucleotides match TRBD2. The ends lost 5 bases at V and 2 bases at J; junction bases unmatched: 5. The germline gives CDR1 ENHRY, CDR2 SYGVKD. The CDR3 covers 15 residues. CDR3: CAISTPGLAYNEQFF. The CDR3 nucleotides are TGTGCCATCAGTACTCCGGGACTAGCCTACAATGAGCAGTTCTTC.

CDR3 loop: CASSHGQRAMGNNYGYTF. In DNA, the CDR3 is TGTGCCAGCAGCCACGGCCAACGGGCTATGGGAAATAACTATGGCTACACCTTC. V is TRBV9 and J is TRBJ1-2; unclear D gene. Trimming shortened V by 4 bases and J by 1 base, and 23 bases separated the two germline ends. The CDR3 covers 18 residues. Germline assignment: CDR1 SGDLS and CDR2 YYNGEE.

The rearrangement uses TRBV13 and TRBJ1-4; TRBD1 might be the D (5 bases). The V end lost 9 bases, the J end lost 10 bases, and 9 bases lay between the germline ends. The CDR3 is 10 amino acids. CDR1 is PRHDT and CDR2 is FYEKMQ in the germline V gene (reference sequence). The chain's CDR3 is CARRGGKLFF. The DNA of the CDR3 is TGTGCCAGACGGGGCGGAAAACTGTTTTTT.